The clone carrying this T cell receptor beta chain was counted between two and nine times. Amplified TCR beta CDR3 regions derived from RNA transcripts. HTBI primers were used for first-round RT-PCR of the TCR CDR3. MiXCR, applied by TCRdb to the multiplex PCR reads, yields one record per CDR3 protein. The sample contains fewer than 900,000 distinct CDR3 sequences, around 20% of which appear only once. These data come from a study of T cells in Graves' hyperthyroidism and ophthalmopathy. From germline, CDR1 is DFQATT and CDR2 SNEGSKA (reference sequence). J lost 5 bases, V lost 7 bases, and 8 bases had no gene match. This CDR3 is built from 14 residues.

The sequence came from a woman in her forties or fifties with Graves' hyperthyroidism that later progressed to Graves' ophthalmopathy. The sequenced sample was blood. The J gene is TRBJ2-1, the V gene TRBV20-1, with 10 bases that match TRBD2. The CDR3 spells CSVLTSGVDNEQFF. For the CDR3, the DNA is TGCAGTGTCCTCACTAGCGGGGTAGACAATGAGCAGTTCTTC.